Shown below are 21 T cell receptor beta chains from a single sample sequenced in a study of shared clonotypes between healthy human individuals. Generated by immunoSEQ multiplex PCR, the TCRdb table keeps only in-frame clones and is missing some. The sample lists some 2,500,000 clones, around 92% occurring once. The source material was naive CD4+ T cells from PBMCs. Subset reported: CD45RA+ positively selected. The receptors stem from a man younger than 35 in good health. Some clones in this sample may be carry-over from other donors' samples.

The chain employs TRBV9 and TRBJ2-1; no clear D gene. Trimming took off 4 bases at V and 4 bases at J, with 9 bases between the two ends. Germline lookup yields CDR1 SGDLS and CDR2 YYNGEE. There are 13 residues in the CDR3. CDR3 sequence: CASSLTPYNEQFF. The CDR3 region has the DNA TGTGCCAGCAGCCTCACCCCGTACAATGAGCAGTTCTTC.

The CDR3 region has the DNA TGTGCCAGCAGTTTAATATTCGGGGGTTCCTATGGCTACACCTTC. It specifies CASSLIFGGSYGYTF. This chain links TRBV27 with TRBJ1-2, with D perhaps matching TRBD1 (5 bases). Germline V CDR1 and CDR2: MNHEY, SMNVEV (reference sequence). V dropped 2 bases and J dropped 4 bases, with 14 bases sitting between them. The CDR3 sequence is 15 residues long.

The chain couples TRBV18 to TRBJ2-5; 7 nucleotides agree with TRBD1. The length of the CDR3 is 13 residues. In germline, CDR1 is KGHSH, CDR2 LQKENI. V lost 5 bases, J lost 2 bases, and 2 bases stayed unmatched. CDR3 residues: CASSGTEQETQYF. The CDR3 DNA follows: TGTGCCAGCTCAGGGACAGAGCAAGAGACCCAGTACTTC.

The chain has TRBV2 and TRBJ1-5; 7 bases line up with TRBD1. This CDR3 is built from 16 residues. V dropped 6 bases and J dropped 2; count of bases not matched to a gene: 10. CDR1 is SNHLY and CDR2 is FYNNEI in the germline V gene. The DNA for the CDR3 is TGTGCCAGCAGCACCAACAACAGGGGTGGCAATCAGCCCCAGCATTTT. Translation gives CASSTNNRGGNQPQHF.

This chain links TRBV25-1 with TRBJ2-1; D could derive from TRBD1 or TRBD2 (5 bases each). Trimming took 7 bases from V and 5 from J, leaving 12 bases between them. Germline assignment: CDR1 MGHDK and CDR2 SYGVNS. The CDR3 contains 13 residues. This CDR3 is CASTPPGHNEQFF. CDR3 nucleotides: TGTGCCAGCACCCCCCCGGGACACAATGAGCAGTTCTTC.

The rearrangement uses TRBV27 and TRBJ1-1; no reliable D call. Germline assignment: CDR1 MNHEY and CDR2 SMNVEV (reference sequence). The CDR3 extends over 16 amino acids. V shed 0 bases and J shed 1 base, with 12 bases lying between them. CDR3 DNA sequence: TGTGCCAGCAGTTTATCTCCGGGATCCGCGAACACTGAAGCTTTCTTT. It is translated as CASSLSPGSANTEAFF.

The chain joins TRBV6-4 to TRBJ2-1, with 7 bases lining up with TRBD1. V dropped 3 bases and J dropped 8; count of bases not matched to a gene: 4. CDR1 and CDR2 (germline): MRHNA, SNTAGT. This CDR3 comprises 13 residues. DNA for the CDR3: TGTGCCAGCAGTGAACAGGGGTACGATGAGCAGTTCTTC. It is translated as CASSEQGYDEQFF.

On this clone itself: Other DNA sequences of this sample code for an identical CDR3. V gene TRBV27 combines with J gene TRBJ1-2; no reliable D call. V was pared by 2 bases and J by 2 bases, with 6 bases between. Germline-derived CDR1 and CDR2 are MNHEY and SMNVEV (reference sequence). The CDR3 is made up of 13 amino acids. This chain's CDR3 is CASSLDGNYGYTF. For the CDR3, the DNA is TGTGCCAGCAGTTTAGACGGAAACTATGGCTACACCTTC.

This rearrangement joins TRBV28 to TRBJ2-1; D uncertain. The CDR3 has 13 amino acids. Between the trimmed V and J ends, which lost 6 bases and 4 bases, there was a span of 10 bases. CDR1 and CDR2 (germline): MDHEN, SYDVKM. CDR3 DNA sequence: TGTGCCAGCAGCCCCTTGGGATACAATGAGCAGTTCTTC. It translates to CASSPLGYNEQFF.

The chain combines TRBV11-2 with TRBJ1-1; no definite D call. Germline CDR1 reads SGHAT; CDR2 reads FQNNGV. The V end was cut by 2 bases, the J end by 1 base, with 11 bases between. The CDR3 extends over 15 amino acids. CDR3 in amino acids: CASSLLRAANTEAFF. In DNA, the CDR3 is TGTGCCAGCAGCTTATTAAGGGCAGCGAACACTGAAGCTTTCTTT.

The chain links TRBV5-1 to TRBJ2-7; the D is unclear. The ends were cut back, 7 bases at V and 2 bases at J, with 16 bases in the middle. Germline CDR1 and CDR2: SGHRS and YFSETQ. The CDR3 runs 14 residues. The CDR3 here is CASGAGLSPYEQYF. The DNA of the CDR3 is TGCGCCAGCGGCGCCGGGTTGTCCCCCTACGAGCAGTACTTC.

CDR3 sequence reads: CASGGGRTSTDTQYF. CDR3 in DNA: TGTGCCAGCGGGGGAGGACGAACCAGCACAGATACGCAGTATTTT. V is TRBV7-2 and J is TRBJ2-3, with a weak D call TRBD2 (6 bases). Trimming stripped 8 bases from V and 0 bases from J, with 15 bases between. Germline loops: CDR1 SGHTA, CDR2 FQGNSA. The CDR3 totals 15 residues. Supplemented by reference TRBV7-2 and TRBJ2-3, the full variable domain reads GAGVSQSPSNKVTEKGKDVELRCDPISGHTALYWYRQSLGQGLEFLIYFQGNSAPDKSGLPSDRFSAERTGGSVSTLTIQRTQQEDSAVYLCASGGGRTSTDTQYFGPGTRLTVL.

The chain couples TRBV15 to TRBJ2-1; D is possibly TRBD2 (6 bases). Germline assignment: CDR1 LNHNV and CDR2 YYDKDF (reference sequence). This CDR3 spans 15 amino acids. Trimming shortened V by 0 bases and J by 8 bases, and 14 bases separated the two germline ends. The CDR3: CATSRDGGSFYEQFF. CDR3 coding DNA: TGTGCCACCAGCAGAGATGGGGGGAGTTTCTATGAGCAGTTCTTC.

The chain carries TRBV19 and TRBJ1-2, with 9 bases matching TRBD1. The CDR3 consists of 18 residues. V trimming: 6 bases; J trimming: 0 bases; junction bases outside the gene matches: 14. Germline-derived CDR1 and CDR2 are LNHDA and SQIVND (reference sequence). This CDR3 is CASSALRTGAYSNYGYTF. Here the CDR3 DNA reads TGTGCCAGTAGCGCCCTGAGGACAGGGGCGTACTCTAACTATGGCTACACCTTC.

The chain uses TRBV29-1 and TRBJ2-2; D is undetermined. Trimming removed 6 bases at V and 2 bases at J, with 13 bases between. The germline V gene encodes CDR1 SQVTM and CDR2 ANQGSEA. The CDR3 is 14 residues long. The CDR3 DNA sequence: TGCAGCGTCATGAGTGGGGTCAACACCGGGGAGCTGTTTTTT. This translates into CSVMSGVNTGELFF.

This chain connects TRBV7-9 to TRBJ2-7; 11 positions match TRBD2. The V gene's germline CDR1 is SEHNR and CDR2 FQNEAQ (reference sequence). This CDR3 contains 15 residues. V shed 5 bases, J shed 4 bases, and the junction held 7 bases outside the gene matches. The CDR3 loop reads CASSLKGLAAYEQYF. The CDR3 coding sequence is TGTGCCAGCAGCCTAAAGGGACTAGCGGCTTACGAGCAGTACTTC.

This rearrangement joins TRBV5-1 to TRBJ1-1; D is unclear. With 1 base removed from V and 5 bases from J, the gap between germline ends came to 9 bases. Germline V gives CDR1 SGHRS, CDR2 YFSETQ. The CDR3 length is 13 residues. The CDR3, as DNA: TGCGCCAGCAGCTTGACCCCGGGGACTGAAGCTTTCTTT. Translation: CASSLTPGTEAFF.

The CDR3 DNA reads as TGCAGCGTTGGTAGGGCTTACAATGAGCAGTTCTTC. Residues: CSVGRAYNEQFF. The V gene is TRBV29-1, the J gene TRBJ2-1, with D unclear. The germline V gene has CDR1 SQVTM and CDR2 ANQGSEA. The length of the CDR3 is 12 residues. V was clipped by 4 bases and J by 4 bases, with 8 bases between them.

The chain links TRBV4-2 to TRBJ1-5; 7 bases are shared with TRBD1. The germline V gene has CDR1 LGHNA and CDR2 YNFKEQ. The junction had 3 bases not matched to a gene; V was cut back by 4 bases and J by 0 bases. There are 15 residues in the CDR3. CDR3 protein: CASSRGTDSNQPQHF. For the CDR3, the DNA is TGTGCCAGCAGCCGGGGGACAGATAGCAATCAGCCCCAGCATTTT.

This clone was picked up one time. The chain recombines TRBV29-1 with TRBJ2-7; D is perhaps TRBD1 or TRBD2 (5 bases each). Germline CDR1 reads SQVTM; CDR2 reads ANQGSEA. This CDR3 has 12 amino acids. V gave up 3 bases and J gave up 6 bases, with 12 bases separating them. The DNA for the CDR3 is TGCAGCGTTGATGAGAGGGGTGCCGAGCAGTACTTC. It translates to CSVDERGAEQYF.

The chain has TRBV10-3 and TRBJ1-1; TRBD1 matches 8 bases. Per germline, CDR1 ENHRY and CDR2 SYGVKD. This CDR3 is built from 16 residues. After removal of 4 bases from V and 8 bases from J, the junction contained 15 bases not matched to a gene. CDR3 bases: TGTGCCATCAGTGGACAGGGGAAGATGGGTGAAATCGAAGCTTTCTTT. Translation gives CAISGQGKMGEIEAFF.